A selection of T cell receptor beta chains follows, all from one sample in a study of Ad26.COV2.S vaccination and SARS-CoV-2 variants. Clones were read by immunoSEQ multiplex PCR, and TCRdb kept only the in-frame ones, dropping some. The data contain 400,000 or so clones, more than 85% of them singletons. Sequencing was performed on peripheral blood, taken in a trial of Ad26.COV2.S vaccine versus placebo. These receptors all stem from a person between 18 and 59 years old who received the Ad26.COV2.S COVID-19 vaccine or a placebo. CDR3s include the opening cysteine and the closing phenylalanine or tryptophan. Each record gives: clone size, V gene, CDR3 length, D gene, J gene, CDR3 protein, CDR3 DNA. D genes are given only for firm matches. Size values are once, few and many counts, or a class for expanded clones, and some rows have none.

clone_size: .; v_call: TRBV4-3; cdr3_length: 15; d_call: .; j_call: TRBJ1-5; cdr3_aa: CASSPEWGSNQPQHF; cdr3_nt: TGCGCCAGCAGCCCCGAGTGGGGTAGCAATCAGCCCCAGCATTTT
clone_size: .; v_call: TRBV4-1; cdr3_length: 15; d_call: .; j_call: TRBJ2-4; cdr3_aa: CASSQDRNSGHIQYF; cdr3_nt: TGCGCCAGCAGCCAAGATCGGAACAGCGGTCACATTCAGTACTTC
clone_size: .; v_call: TRBV7-2; cdr3_length: 14; d_call: .; j_call: TRBJ2-3; cdr3_aa: CASSYQGMADTQYF; cdr3_nt: TGTGCCAGCAGCTATCAGGGGATGGCAGATACGCAGTATTTT
clone_size: .; v_call: TRBV3-1/TRBV3-2; cdr3_length: 14; d_call: .; j_call: TRBJ2-3; cdr3_aa: CASSLGRAGDTQYF; cdr3_nt: TGTGCCAGCAGCCTCGGCAGGGCAGGTGATACGCAGTATTTT
clone_size: once; v_call: TRBV6-5; cdr3_length: 14; d_call: TRBD1; j_call: TRBJ2-7; cdr3_aa: CASRIGTAAYEQYF; cdr3_nt: TGTGCCAGCAGGATAGGGACAGCCGCCTACGAGCAGTACTTC
clone_size: once; v_call: TRBV13; cdr3_length: 16; d_call: .; j_call: TRBJ2-2; cdr3_aa: CASSFTGGLGTGELFF; cdr3_nt: TGTGCCAGCAGCTTTACGGGGGGCCTCGGCACCGGGGAGCTGTTTTTT
clone_size: .; v_call: TRBV12-3/TRBV12-4; cdr3_length: 13; d_call: TRBD2; j_call: TRBJ2-7; cdr3_aa: CASSLLAEYEQYF; cdr3_nt: TGTGCCAGCAGTTTACTAGCGGAGTACGAGCAGTACTTC
clone_size: .; v_call: TRBV24-1; cdr3_length: 15; d_call: .; j_call: TRBJ1-4; cdr3_aa: CATSDSTGINEKLFF; cdr3_nt: TGTGCCACCAGTGATTCGACCGGGATTAATGAAAAACTGTTTTTT
clone_size: .; v_call: TRBV19; cdr3_length: 15; d_call: TRBD1; j_call: TRBJ2-7; cdr3_aa: CASSLNRDSSYEQYF; cdr3_nt: TGTGCCAGTAGTTTAAACCGGGACAGCTCCTACGAGCAGTACTTC
clone_size: .; v_call: TRBV9; cdr3_length: 12; d_call: .; j_call: TRBJ2-3; cdr3_aa: CASSALPDTQYF; cdr3_nt: TGTGCCAGCAGCGCCTTACCAGATACGCAGTATTTT
clone_size: .; v_call: TRBV5-1; cdr3_length: 14; d_call: TRBD1; j_call: TRBJ1-1; cdr3_aa: CASSPGTGGTEAFF; cdr3_nt: TGCGCCAGCAGCCCAGGGACAGGCGGTACTGAAGCTTTCTTT
clone_size: .; v_call: TRBV7-8; cdr3_length: 14; d_call: .; j_call: TRBJ1-5; cdr3_aa: CASSLNWAEIPQHF; cdr3_nt: TGTGCCAGCAGCTTAAACTGGGCTGAGATACCCCAGCATTTT
clone_size: .; v_call: TRBV7-8; cdr3_length: 14; d_call: .; j_call: TRBJ1-2; cdr3_aa: CASSLLAPTYGYTF; cdr3_nt: TGTGCCAGCAGCTTATTGGCGCCCACATATGGCTACACCTTC
clone_size: .; v_call: TRBV4-3; cdr3_length: 14; d_call: .; j_call: TRBJ2-7; cdr3_aa: CASSRGVGTYEQYF; cdr3_nt: TGCGCCAGCAGCCGGGGGGTTGGGACCTACGAGCAGTACTTC
clone_size: .; v_call: TRBV6-6; cdr3_length: 16; d_call: .; j_call: TRBJ1-5; cdr3_aa: CASSYAPLWGNQPQHF; cdr3_nt: TGTGCCAGCAGTTACGCCCCCCTTTGGGGCAATCAGCCCCAGCATTTT
clone_size: .; v_call: TRBV4-1; cdr3_length: 16; d_call: .; j_call: TRBJ1-2; cdr3_aa: CASSQDPGGINYGYTF; cdr3_nt: TGCGCCAGCAGCCAAGACCCGGGGGGGATTAACTATGGCTACACCTTC
clone_size: .; v_call: TRBV3-1/TRBV3-2; cdr3_length: 17; d_call: TRBD1; j_call: TRBJ2-5; cdr3_aa: CASSQAFRGRGKETQYF; cdr3_nt: TGTGCCAGCAGCCAAGCGTTCAGGGGGCGCGGGAAGGAGACCCAGTACTTC
clone_size: .; v_call: TRBV4-3; cdr3_length: 15; d_call: .; j_call: TRBJ1-3; cdr3_aa: CASSQVYSSGNTIYF; cdr3_nt: TGCGCCAGCAGCCAAGTATATTCCTCTGGAAACACCATATATTTT
clone_size: .; v_call: TRBV6-6; cdr3_length: 14; d_call: .; j_call: TRBJ2-3; cdr3_aa: CASSSRSRTDTQYF; cdr3_nt: TGTGCCAGCAGTTCCCGGTCTCGCACAGATACGCAGTATTTT
clone_size: once; v_call: TRBV7-2; cdr3_length: 13; d_call: TRBD1; j_call: TRBJ1-1; cdr3_aa: CASSYDRVTEAFF; cdr3_nt: TGTGCCAGCAGTTACGACAGGGTCACTGAAGCTTTCTTT
clone_size: .; v_call: TRBV5-6; cdr3_length: 15; d_call: TRBD1; j_call: TRBJ1-1; cdr3_aa: CASRSTGGVNTEAFF; cdr3_nt: TGTGCCAGCAGGTCTACAGGGGGCGTAAACACTGAAGCTTTCTTT
clone_size: .; v_call: TRBV30; cdr3_length: 14; d_call: TRBD2; j_call: TRBJ2-7; cdr3_aa: CAWMTSGGAGEQYF; cdr3_nt: TGTGCCTGGATGACTAGCGGGGGGGCTGGCGAGCAGTACTTC
clone_size: once; v_call: TRBV4-2; cdr3_length: 15; d_call: .; j_call: TRBJ2-2; cdr3_aa: CASSQGGPLAGELFF; cdr3_nt: TGTGCCAGCAGCCAAGGGGGGCCCCTTGCCGGGGAGCTGTTTTTT
clone_size: once; v_call: TRBV11-2; cdr3_length: 14; d_call: .; j_call: TRBJ2-7; cdr3_aa: CASSYTTGPYEQYF; cdr3_nt: TGTGCCAGCAGCTACACGACAGGTCCCTACGAGCAGTACTTC
clone_size: .; v_call: TRBV3-1/TRBV3-2; cdr3_length: 14; d_call: TRBD2; j_call: TRBJ2-5; cdr3_aa: CASSQTSGGETQYF; cdr3_nt: TGTGCCAGCAGCCAAACTAGCGGGGGAGAGACCCAGTACTTC
clone_size: .; v_call: TRBV18; cdr3_length: 16; d_call: .; j_call: TRBJ1-1; cdr3_aa: CASSPPAGPMNTEAFF; cdr3_nt: TGTGCCAGCTCACCACCAGCCGGGCCGATGAACACTGAAGCTTTCTTT
clone_size: .; v_call: TRBV5-1; cdr3_length: 17; d_call: TRBD1; j_call: TRBJ2-2; cdr3_aa: CASSLGLQGAVTGELFF; cdr3_nt: TGCGCCAGCAGCTTGGGGCTACAGGGGGCGGTCACCGGGGAGCTGTTTTTT
clone_size: .; v_call: TRBV5-4; cdr3_length: 14; d_call: .; j_call: TRBJ2-5; cdr3_aa: CASSLEGGSETQYF; cdr3_nt: TGTGCCAGCAGCTTGGAAGGGGGATCAGAGACCCAGTACTTC